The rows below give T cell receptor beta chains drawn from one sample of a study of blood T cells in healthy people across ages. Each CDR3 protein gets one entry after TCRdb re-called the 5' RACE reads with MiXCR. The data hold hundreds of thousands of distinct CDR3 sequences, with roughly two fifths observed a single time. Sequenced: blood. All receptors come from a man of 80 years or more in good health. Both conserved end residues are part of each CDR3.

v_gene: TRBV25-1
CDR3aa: CASSDNYEQYF

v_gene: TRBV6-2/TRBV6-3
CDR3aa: CASSFNTEGETQYF

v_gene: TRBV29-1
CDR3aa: CSVEDLGLAAMETQYF

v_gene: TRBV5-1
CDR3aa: CASSLAFGQEINEKLFF

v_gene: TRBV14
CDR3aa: CASSLTGTGGFSYNEQYF

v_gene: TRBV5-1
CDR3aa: CASSLDAGSTDTQYF

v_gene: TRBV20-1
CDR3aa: CSAPEGRGSTDTQYF

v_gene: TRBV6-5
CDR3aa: CASSYLRVSTNEKLFF

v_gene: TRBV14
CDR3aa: CASSRTAFSPLHF

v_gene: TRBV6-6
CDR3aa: CASSRGGTYNEQFF

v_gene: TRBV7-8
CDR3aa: CASSVGSTLDEQYF

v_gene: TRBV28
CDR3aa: CASSFGGLVESSYNEQYF

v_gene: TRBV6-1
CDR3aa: CASSIPGLAYEQYF

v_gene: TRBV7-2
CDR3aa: CASSSGGKQFF

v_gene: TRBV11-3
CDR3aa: CASSLGGTPNEQFF

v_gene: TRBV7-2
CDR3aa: CASSSGGVGKSPLHF

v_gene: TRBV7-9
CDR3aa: CASSLGTTTDTQYF

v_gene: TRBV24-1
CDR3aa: CATRDAGHGYEQYF

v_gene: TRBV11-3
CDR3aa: CASSLEGAGEQFF

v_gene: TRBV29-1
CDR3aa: CSVEVGRRETQYF

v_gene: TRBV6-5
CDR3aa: CASSGGVGTDTQYF

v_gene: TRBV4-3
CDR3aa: CASTKDGGQGARAFF

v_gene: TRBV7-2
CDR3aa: CASSLAVGGRGNQPQHF

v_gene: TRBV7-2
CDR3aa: CASSVRGDNSYEQYF